Each of the 5 T cell receptor beta chains below was sequenced from the same sample in a study of resident and recirculating memory T cells in vitiligo. Some clones are missing from TCRdb's copy, which holds only in-frame ones; the method was immunoSEQ multiplex PCR. Of roughly 40,000 clones in the sample, around 90% were seen once. Sequencing was done on a sample of blood. The source of these receptors is a male donor with vitiligo.

This chain links TRBV6-5 with TRBJ2-7; D is possibly TRBD2 (6 bases). The germline gives CDR1 MNHEY, CDR2 SVGAGI. The V end lost 3 bases, the J end lost 6 bases, and 15 bases lay between the germline ends. This CDR3 contains 14 residues. The CDR3 sequence is CASSYVEGGGEQYF. Here the CDR3 DNA reads TGTGCCAGCAGTTATGTCGAGGGAGGCGGCGAGCAGTACTTC.

This clone was seen more than once but under ten times. The chain recombines TRBV30 with TRBJ2-5; 10 bases map to TRBD1. This CDR3 has 13 amino acids. Germline assignment: CDR1 GTSNPN and CDR2 SVGIG (reference sequence). J was trimmed by 4 bases and V by 5 bases; bases with no gene match: 4. The CDR3 loop is CAWDRGRGETQYF. The CDR3, as DNA: TGTGCCTGGGACAGGGGGCGAGGAGAGACCCAGTACTTC.

This sequence joins TRBV30 and TRBJ2-2; 8 bases match TRBD2. Germline V gene lookup returns CDR1 GTSNPN and CDR2 SVGIG (reference sequence). The CDR3 has 17 amino acids. With V trimmed by 4 bases and J by 4 bases, 14 bases remained unmatched. The CDR3 sequence: CAWIRRGYSGATGELFF. CDR3 nucleotide sequence: TGTGCCTGGATCCGGCGGGGGTATAGCGGGGCCACCGGGGAGCTGTTTTTT.

This clone was recorded once. The chain combines TRBV4-3 with TRBJ1-4, with D tentatively TRBD1 (6 bases). CDR3 size: 15 residues. V shed 0 bases and J shed 13 bases, with 18 bases lying between them. Germline CDR1 LGHNA, CDR2 YSLEER. The CDR3 loop reads CASSQDSAGALLLFF. The CDR3, as DNA: TGCGCCAGCAGCCAAGATTCGGCAGGGGCCCTTCTACTGTTTTTT.

This sequence joins TRBV7-2 and TRBJ1-1, with TRBD1 as a possible D gene (6 bases). The CDR3 length is 14 residues. Trimming shortened V by 3 bases and J by 7 bases, and 15 bases separated the two germline ends. The germline CDR1 and CDR2 sequences are SGHTA and FQGNSA. The CDR3 DNA reads as TGTGCCAGCAGCTTTCAGGGGTCGGATATTGAAGCTTTCTTT. Translating it yields CASSFQGSDIEAFF.